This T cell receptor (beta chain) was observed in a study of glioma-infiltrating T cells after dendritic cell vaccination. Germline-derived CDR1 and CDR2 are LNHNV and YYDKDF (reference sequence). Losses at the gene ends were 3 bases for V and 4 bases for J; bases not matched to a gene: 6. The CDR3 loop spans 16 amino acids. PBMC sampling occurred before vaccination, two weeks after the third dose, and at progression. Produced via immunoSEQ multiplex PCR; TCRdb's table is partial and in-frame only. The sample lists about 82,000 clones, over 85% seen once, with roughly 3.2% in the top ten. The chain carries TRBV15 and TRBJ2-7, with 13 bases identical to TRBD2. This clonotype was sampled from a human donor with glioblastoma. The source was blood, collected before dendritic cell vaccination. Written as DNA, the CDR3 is TGTGCCACCAGCAGCCCACTAGCGGGAGGGCAGTACGAGCAGTACTTC. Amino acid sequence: CATSSPLAGGQYEQYF.